The sequence of this TCR beta chain was determined in a study of T cell changes during pregnancy in multiple sclerosis (dated by TCRdb to about 2019). About the investigation overall: In women with multiple sclerosis, the researchers looked at how the T cell repertoire shifted as pregnancy progressed.

The trim is 0 bases for V and 3 bases for J, with a gap of 8 bases between the germline ends. As encoded in the germline V gene, CDR1 is LGHNA while CDR2 is YSLEER. The CDR3 runs 14 amino acids, cysteine and phenylalanine included. Only the CDR3 portion is preserved as DNA: 42 bases, with reading frame beginning at the first base. The library was obtained by the immunoSEQ multiplex PCR assay. TCRdb mirrors the immuneACCESS table, restricted to in-frame sequences. Some clones are absent from its copies; in checked studies, under half trace to an unresolved V gene, and the reason for the others is unknown. The sample yields tens of thousands of clones; roughly 93% were counted once. In total, the top ten clones hold roughly 3.8% of the sample. As regards this clone: Its cognate antigen has yet to be identified. No much larger clone exists at a distance of one base, and base qualities are not known.

This specimen consisted of CD8+ T cells from peripheral blood mononuclear cells, obtained after pregnancy. Rearrangement joined TRBV4-3 to TRBJ1-2, with no D gene named confidently. This clonotype originated in a female donor with multiple sclerosis, enrolled in a pregnancy study. The DNA sequence reads TGCGCCAGCAGCCAAGATCGCGGCTACTATGGCTACACCTTC. This codes for CASSQDRGYYGYTF.